This TCR beta chain derives from a study of cytomegalovirus exposure and HLA in healthy donors. Study details: Researchers found that about four fifths of 300 to 450 genotyped donors fell within the Caucasian-associated ancestry cluster. Broader study findings: It was assumed in the presence/absence analyses that sequencing depth was roughly uniform across donors. Later, TCR association rates were found to vary by HLA locus, highest for DRB1 and lowest for HLA-C.

A multiplex PCR was run with 60 Vbeta primers and 13 Jbeta primers. This table comes from immunoSEQ multiplex PCR, and its TCRdb copy is limited to in-frame clones, with some not included. The sample carries about 200,000 clones, about 72% recorded once. Concerning this clone itself: The antigen is not known.

Germline CDR1 and CDR2: MNHNY and SVGAGI (reference sequence). The CDR3 totals 15 residues. The sequence derives from a male donor in good health and CMV-seronegative. V and J are TRBV6-6 and TRBJ2-5; 7 nucleotides match TRBD1. The end of the DNA is better explained by TRBJ2-7, so the J call may be wrong. Sequencing input: PBMCs. As DNA, the CDR3 is TGTGCCAGCAGTTACTCAGTGGGACAGACCGACGAGCAGTACTTC. Protein sequence: CASSYSVGQTDEQYF.